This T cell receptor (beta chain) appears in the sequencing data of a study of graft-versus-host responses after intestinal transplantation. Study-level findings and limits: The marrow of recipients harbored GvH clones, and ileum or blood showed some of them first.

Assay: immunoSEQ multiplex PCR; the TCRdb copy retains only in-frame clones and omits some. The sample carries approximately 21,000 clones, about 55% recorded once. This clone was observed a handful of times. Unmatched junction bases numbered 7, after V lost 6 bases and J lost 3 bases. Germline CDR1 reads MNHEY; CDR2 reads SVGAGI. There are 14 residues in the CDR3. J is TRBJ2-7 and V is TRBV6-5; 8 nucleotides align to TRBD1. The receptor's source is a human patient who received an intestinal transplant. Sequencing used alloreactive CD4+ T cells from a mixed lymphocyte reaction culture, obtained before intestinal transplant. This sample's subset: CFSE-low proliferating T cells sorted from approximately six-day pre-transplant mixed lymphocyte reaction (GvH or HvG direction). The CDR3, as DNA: TGTGCCAGCAGCTTCCGGGACAGGTTCTACGAGCAGTACTTC. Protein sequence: CASSFRDRFYEQYF.